Described below is a single T cell receptor beta chain sequence and its context. Next came a second PCR, run for about 6 to 12 cycles, which used a sample-barcoded 5' primer along with a J-beta primer mix. TCRdb re-derived calls from the 5' RACE reads in MiXCR, one entry per CDR3 protein. The repertoire holds hundreds of thousands of distinct CDR3 sequences, with 35% to 45% as singletons. The record originates from a study of blood T cells in healthy people across ages. Germline values: CDR1 LGHDT, CDR2 YNNKEL (reference sequence). The CDR3 loop spans 17 amino acids. The rearrangement uses TRBV3-1 and TRBJ2-4; 11 bases agree with TRBD2. The better agreement between TRBJ2-7 and the DNA end casts doubt on the J call. This clonotype was obtained from a woman aged 55-69 years in good health. Material for sequencing was blood. DNA of the CDR3: TGTGCCAGCAGCCAATTACCGGCTAGCGGGAGGAAAAACGAGCAGTACTTC. Amino acids: CASSQLPASGRKNEQYF.